The clone carrying this T cell receptor (beta chain) was detected only a few times. A sample-barcoded 5' primer and a J-beta primer mix were used in a second PCR of about 7 to 12 cycles. Sequencing yielded, for each sample, at least 3 million paired-end reads carrying CDR3. TCRdb ran MiXCR on the 5' RACE reads and lists one entry per CDR3 protein. This table has around 1,000,000 distinct CDR3 sequences, roughly 24% appearing once. This sample was taken from a study of blood T cells in healthy people across ages. Staff drew 9 to 10 milliliters of peripheral blood from each donor. These records were also assigned to another study, of T cells of mothers and their children. That work contributes: Whether related or unrelated, pairs show similar shaping of TCR recombination output by thymic selection. No persistent microchimeric T cell clones were detected at 90 to 100 clones per million clonotypes sensitivity.

The sequence derives from a girl aged 2-10 years in good health. Sequenced sample: blood.

CDR3 amino acids: CASSFKRETQYF. In nucleotides, the CDR3 is TGCGCCAGCAGTTTCAAGCGGGAGACCCAGTACTTC. This chain links TRBV5-1 with TRBJ2-5; D is possibly TRBD2 (5 bases). CDR1 and CDR2 from the germline V gene are SGHRS and YFSETQ. The CDR3 runs to 12 residues. V was pared by 5 bases and J by 5 bases, with 10 bases between.